Following are 18 T cell receptor beta chains from one sample sequenced in a study of blood T cells in healthy people across ages. Combining a sample-barcoded 5' primer with a J-beta primer mix, a second PCR ran for 7 to 11 cycles. Each CDR3 protein gets one entry after TCRdb re-called the 5' RACE reads with MiXCR. The profile shows over 1.5 million distinct CDR3 sequences, around 50% of them singletons. The source material was blood. The receptor source for this set is a woman aged 40 to 50 in good health.

This clonotype was seen a few times. Here the CDR3 reads CASRRPSSGGGGEQYF. The DNA of the CDR3 is TGTGCCAGCAGAAGGCCCTCTAGCGGGGGAGGAGGGGAGCAGTACTTC. The rearrangement uses TRBV6-5 and TRBJ2-7, with 10 bases matching TRBD2. The CDR3 spans 16 residues. Germline CDR1 MNHEY, CDR2 SVGAGI. The junction had 15 bases not matched to a gene; V was cut back by 6 bases and J by 7 bases.

There are a few counts of this clonotype. The V gene is TRBV5-1, the J gene TRBJ2-1; D perhaps matches TRBD1 (5 bases). This CDR3 is 13 amino acids long. Trimming took 5 bases from V and 8 from J, leaving 14 bases between them. Germline V CDR1 and CDR2: SGHRS, YFSETQ. The CDR3 sequence is CASREREGDEQFF. The CDR3 nucleotides are TGCGCCAGCAGAGAAAGGGAAGGGGATGAGCAGTTCTTC. Together with reference TRBV5-1 and TRBJ2-1, the CDR3 gives the full variable domain: KAGVTQTPRYLIKTRGQQVTLSCSPISGHRSVSWYQQTPGQGLQFLFEYFSETQRNKGNFPGRFSGRQFSNSRSEMNVSTLELGDSALYLCASREREGDEQFFGPGTRLTVL.

The rearrangement uses TRBV14 and TRBJ1-2; unclear D gene. The V gene lost 0 bases and the J gene lost 3 bases, with 5 bases spanning the gap. The CDR3 is made up of 13 amino acids. CDR1 and CDR2 (germline): SGHDN, FVKESK. The CDR3 DNA sequence: TGTGCCAGCAGCCAAGATGTCCACTATGGCTACACCTTC. It yields the protein CASSQDVHYGYTF.

On this clonotype itself: At one boundary the junction diverges from the germline segment, which might be a read error. This chain uses TRBV5-5 with TRBJ2-7; D is unclear. The better agreement between TRBJ2-5 and the DNA end casts doubt on the J call. This CDR3 contains 14 residues. Germline loops: CDR1 SGHKS, CDR2 YYEKEE (reference sequence). The CDR3 here is CASSLEWDQGTQYF. The DNA for the CDR3 is TGTGCCAGCAGCTTGGAGTGGGATCAAGGGACCCAGTACTTC.

This chain uses TRBV20-1 with TRBJ1-1; D is undetermined. CDR3 size: 13 residues. Germline V lookup: CDR1 DFQATT, CDR2 SNEGSKA (reference sequence). Trimming took off 6 bases at V and 0 bases at J, with 11 bases between the two ends. CDR3 loop: CSAANGVNTEAFF. For the CDR3, the DNA is TGCAGTGCCGCTAATGGGGTGAACACTGAAGCTTTCTTT.

This clonotype was found once. The chain employs TRBV7-2 and TRBJ1-6; D not resolved. Trimming shortened V by 5 bases and J by 14 bases, and 19 bases separated the two germline ends. Germline V gene lookup returns CDR1 SGHTA and CDR2 FQGNSA. The CDR3 runs 14 residues. The CDR3 spells CASSVGRHIAALHF. The CDR3 DNA follows: TGTGCCAGCAGCGTAGGGCGGCACATCGCCGCCCTCCACTTT. Variable domain in full (rest from reference TRBV7-2 and TRBJ1-6): GAGVSQSPSNKVTEKGKDVELRCDPISGHTALYWYRQSLGQGLEFLIYFQGNSAPDKSGLPSDRFSAERTGGSVSTLTIQRTQQEDSAVYLCASSVGRHIAALHFGNGTRLTVT.

This chain joins TRBV5-6 and TRBJ2-5; D is possibly TRBD1 (6 bases). The CDR3 has 14 amino acids. V lost 4 bases and J 5 bases, leaving 15 bases between the germline ends. CDR1 is SGHDT, CDR2 YYEEEE, per germline. CDR3 amino acids: CASSQYRVTETQYF. CDR3 nucleotides: TGTGCCAGCAGCCAATACAGGGTCACGGAGACCCAGTACTTC.

The genes are TRBV7-3 and TRBJ2-3, with 11 positions matching TRBD1. CDR3 length equals 17 residues. The germline gives CDR1 SGHTA, CDR2 FQGTGA. Losses at the gene ends were 5 bases for V and 4 bases for J; bases not matched to a gene: 11. The CDR3 here is CASSPKTGQGDPDTQYF. Here the CDR3 DNA reads TGTGCCAGCAGCCCAAAGACGGGACAGGGGGATCCAGATACGCAGTATTTT.

The gene calls are TRBV4-1 and TRBJ2-7, with D maybe TRBD2 (6 bases). Germline V gene lookup returns CDR1 MGHRA and CDR2 YSYEKL. V lost 2 bases to trimming and J lost 3 bases, with 8 bases between them. The CDR3 totals 13 residues. CDR3 bases: TGCGCCAGCAGCCAACAGGACTACTACGAGCAGTACTTC. Translated: CASSQQDYYEQYF.

The chain is built from TRBV6-5 and TRBJ2-1; D is undetermined. The CDR3 length is 14 residues. Germline CDR1 and CDR2: MNHEY and SVGAGI. The V gene lost 1 base and the J gene lost 3 bases, with 7 bases spanning the gap. This CDR3 is CASSYFGGYNEQFF. The CDR3 DNA is TGTGCCAGCAGTTACTTTGGTGGCTACAATGAGCAGTTCTTC.

The V gene is TRBV2, the J gene TRBJ2-3; D is unresolved. Trimming shortened V by 3 bases and J by 9 bases, and 10 bases separated the two germline ends. The CDR3 is 12 amino acids. Per germline, CDR1 SNHLY and CDR2 FYNNEI. DNA of the CDR3: TGTGCCAGCAGTGAGCTCCCCACGACGCAGTATTTT. It is translated as CASSELPTTQYF.

The CDR3 sequence: CASSFRGGGGTSGANVLTF. The CDR3 region has the DNA TGTGCCAGCAGCTTCAGGGGGGGTGGGGGCACCTCTGGGGCCAACGTCCTGACTTTC. The genes are TRBV5-5 and TRBJ2-6; possibly TRBD1 or TRBD2 for D (7 bases each). Trimming pared 2 bases from V and 0 bases from J, leaving 18 bases between. This CDR3 is 19 amino acids long. CDR1 SGHKS and CDR2 YYEKEE come from the germline V gene (reference sequence).

J is TRBJ2-7 and V is TRBV7-9, with D unclear. Germline V gene data show CDR1 as SEHNR and CDR2 as FQNEAQ (reference sequence). There are 13 residues in the CDR3. The V gene lost 2 bases and the J gene lost 6 bases, with 11 bases spanning the gap. CDR3 loop: CASSLITPSEQYF. CDR3 nucleotides: TGTGCCAGCAGCTTAATCACTCCGTCCGAGCAGTACTTC.

This clonotype was detected a few times. The V gene is TRBV12-3 or TRBV12-4, the J gene TRBJ1-2; 10 positions match TRBD1. The CDR3 covers 14 residues. V lost 5 bases, J lost 7 bases, and 7 bases stayed unmatched. The CDR3 bases are TGTGCCAGCAGTCAGGACAGGGGGAAAGGTGGCTACACCTTC. This translates into CASSQDRGKGGYTF.

This clonotype was seen repeatedly, ten times or more. The V gene is TRBV7-2, the J gene TRBJ2-5; 13 bases match TRBD2. The CDR3 runs to 15 residues. Germline CDR1 reads SGHTA; CDR2 reads FQGNSA. V lost 4 bases and J lost 9; bases outside the gene matches: 8. The CDR3 DNA reads TGTGCCAGCAGCTCAAGACTAGCGGGGGGCATACCCCAGTACTTC. The encoded protein is CASSSRLAGGIPQYF.

The chain couples TRBV20-1 to TRBJ2-3; TRBD2 agrees at 11 bases. Per germline, CDR1 DFQATT and CDR2 SNEGSKA (reference sequence). Trimming took 5 bases from V and 7 from J; bases not matched to a gene: 14. The CDR3 spans 16 residues. In nucleotides, the CDR3 is TGCAGTGCTTCTAGTCCGACTAGCGGGGACACCTATACGCAGTATTTT. It yields the protein CSASSPTSGDTYTQYF.

The chain is built from TRBV5-1 and TRBJ2-3; no definite D call. V was clipped by 4 bases and J by 0 bases, with 12 bases between them. Germline values: CDR1 SGHRS, CDR2 YFSETQ. The CDR3 has 15 amino acids. CDR3 sequence: CASSTQSSSTDTQYF. In nucleotides, the CDR3 is TGCGCCAGCAGCACCCAGTCCTCTAGCACAGATACGCAGTATTTT. The entire variable domain, with the rest obtained from reference TRBV5-1 and TRBJ2-3, is as follows: KAGVTQTPRYLIKTRGQQVTLSCSPISGHRSVSWYQQTPGQGLQFLFEYFSETQRNKGNFPGRFSGRQFSNSRSEMNVSTLELGDSALYLCASSTQSSSTDTQYFGPGTRLTVL.

This clonotype was seen a handful of times. This chain joins TRBV6-1 and TRBJ2-7, with 7 bases that match TRBD2. The CDR3 covers 15 residues. The trim removed 9 bases at V and 2 bases at J, leaving 13 bases unmatched. Germline CDR1 MNHNS, CDR2 SASEGT. This chain's CDR3 is CASSLGGSPPYEQYF. CDR3 sequence (DNA): TGTGCCAGTTCTCTCGGCGGGAGTCCCCCCTACGAGCAGTACTTC.